This TCR beta chain derives from a study of identical twins. The study, taken as a whole, reports: Insertions were reduced in abundant cord blood beta clonotypes but not in memory repertoires.

Via MiXCR, TCRdb re-called the 5' RACE reads, giving one row per CDR3 protein. The sample comprises 550,000 to 800,000 distinct CDR3 sequences, less than 9% of which are singletons, and 1.6% rests with the top ten. CDR1 is DFQATT, CDR2 SNEGSKA, per germline (reference sequence). Trimming stripped 2 bases from V and 4 bases from J, with 8 bases between. The CDR3 is 13 amino acids. All donors were healthy Caucasians. Concerning this clonotype: Its antigen is not known.

These data also featured in a second study, about yellow fever vaccine responses in identical twins.

The rearrangement links TRBV20-1 to TRBJ1-4; D call uncertain. This receptor was identified in a woman aged 18-30 years in good health. Sequencing input: PBMCs. In DNA, the CDR3 is TGCAGTGCTAGAATGCGGCTTAATGAAAAACTGTTTTTT. Its translation: CSARMRLNEKLFF.